These 22 T cell receptor beta chains came from one sample sequenced in a study of T cell changes during pregnancy in multiple sclerosis. Using immunoSEQ multiplex PCR, the repertoire was profiled, and TCRdb retains in-frame clones only, with some absent. Of about 52,000 clones listed, over 85% are singletons. Sequences were derived from CD4+ T cells from peripheral blood mononuclear cells, sampled before pregnancy. Receptors were obtained from a female donor with multiple sclerosis, enrolled in a pregnancy study.

The J gene is TRBJ2-5, the V gene TRBV28, with TRBD1 matching 8 bases. In germline, CDR1 is MDHEN, CDR2 SYDVKM. The CDR3 spans 12 residues. The V gene end was trimmed by 9 bases and the J gene end by 3 bases; junction bases not matched to a gene: 3. CDR3 amino acids: CARTGEKETQYF. The CDR3 DNA is TGTGCCAGGACAGGGGAGAAAGAGACCCAGTACTTC. The whole variable domain, remainder taken from reference TRBV28 and TRBJ2-5, is DVKVTQSSRYLVKRTGEKVFLECVQDMDHENMFWYRQDPGLGLRLIYFSYDVKMKEKGDIPEGYSVSREKKERFSLILESASTNQTSMYLCARTGEKETQYFGPGTRLLVL.

The rearrangement uses TRBV7-2 and TRBJ1-5; D ambiguous. The CDR3 runs 13 residues. Per germline, CDR1 SGHTA and CDR2 FQGNSA. V was cut by 4 bases and J by 11 bases, with 15 bases left in between. CDR3 nucleotide sequence: TGTGCCAGCAGCTCCCCGCCCGGGTTGGCCCAGCATTTT. Its translation: CASSSPPGLAQHF.

The V gene is TRBV5-6, the J gene TRBJ1-1, with TRBD1 as a possible D gene (6 bases). Germline CDR1 is SGHDT and CDR2 is YYEEEE. With 0 bases removed from V and 0 bases from J, the gap between germline ends came to 9 bases. The CDR3 covers 15 residues. CDR3 protein: CASSLDRAMNTEAFF. The CDR3 DNA sequence: TGTGCCAGCAGCTTGGACAGGGCCATGAACACTGAAGCTTTCTTT.

The chain carries TRBV5-1 and TRBJ1-1; 8 nucleotides align to TRBD1. The CDR3 runs 16 residues. Germline V CDR1 and CDR2: SGHRS, YFSETQ. The trim removed 0 bases at V and 6 bases at J, leaving 10 bases unmatched. CDR3 DNA: TGCGCCAGCAGCTTGGCTCCTCCGGGACAGGCGGCTGAAGCTTTCTTT. Protein: CASSLAPPGQAAEAFF.

The genes are TRBV5-1 and TRBJ1-2; possible D gene TRBD1, 5 bases. Germline V gives CDR1 SGHRS, CDR2 YFSETQ. CDR3 length: 13 amino acids. V dropped 1 base and J dropped 6 bases, with 10 bases sitting between them. For the CDR3, the DNA is TGCGCCAGCAGCTTGCGTCAGGGTAATGGCTACACCTTC. Translation: CASSLRQGNGYTF. Together with reference TRBV5-1 and TRBJ1-2, the CDR3 gives the full variable domain: KAGVTQTPRYLIKTRGQQVTLSCSPISGHRSVSWYQQTPGQGLQFLFEYFSETQRNKGNFPGRFSGRQFSNSRSEMNVSTLELGDSALYLCASSLRQGNGYTFGSGTRLTVV.

This sequence joins TRBV6-5 and TRBJ2-3; 8 positions match TRBD2. This CDR3 comprises 13 residues. Germline values: CDR1 MNHEY, CDR2 SVGAGI. J gave up 5 bases and V 6 bases, and 4 bases lay outside the gene matches. CDR3 nucleotide sequence: TGTGCCAGCAGCACCGGGGGGGTAGATACGCAGTATTTT. This codes for CASSTGGVDTQYF.

The rearrangement links TRBV12-5 to TRBJ1-1; TRBD1 matches 11 bases. J gave up 5 bases and V 6 bases, and 8 bases lay outside the gene matches. Germline V gene lookup returns CDR1 LGHNT and CDR2 FRNRAP. This CDR3 spans 15 amino acids. The CDR3 here is CASGSGQGASTEAFF. DNA for the CDR3: TGTGCTAGTGGCTCCGGACAGGGGGCAAGTACTGAAGCTTTCTTT.

The J gene is TRBJ2-1, the V gene TRBV2; maybe TRBD2 (5 bases). The CDR3 has 17 amino acids. The germline V and J ends were trimmed by 3 bases and 0 bases, with 15 bases remaining between them. Germline V lookup: CDR1 SNHLY, CDR2 FYNNEI. Here the CDR3 reads CASSDLFAGSSYNEQFF. The CDR3 DNA reads as TGTGCCAGCAGTGATCTATTCGCTGGGAGCTCCTACAATGAGCAGTTCTTC.

This rearrangement joins TRBV5-1 to TRBJ2-7; 8 bases agree with TRBD1. The CDR3 runs to 16 residues. The V and J ends lost 0 bases and 2 bases, in that order; junction bases with no gene match: 7. Germline V lookup: CDR1 SGHRS, CDR2 YFSETQ. The CDR3 DNA sequence: TGCGCCAGCAGCTTGGCCACCGGGACAGGAACCTACGAGCAGTACTTC. Residues: CASSLATGTGTYEQYF.

CDR3 amino acids: CASSLASPLAVYYEQYF. As DNA, the CDR3 is TGTGCCAGCAGCTTAGCGTCCCCCCTAGCGGTCTACTACGAGCAGTACTTC. This chain links TRBV7-2 with TRBJ2-7, with 7 bases aligning to TRBD2. Germline loops: CDR1 SGHTA, CDR2 FQGNSA. Germline trimming cut 0 bases from V and 3 bases from J; bases unmatched to any gene: 11. This CDR3 contains 17 residues. Filled out from reference TRBV7-2 and TRBJ2-7, the complete variable domain reads GAGVSQSPSNKVTEKGKDVELRCDPISGHTALYWYRQSLGQGLEFLIYFQGNSAPDKSGLPSDRFSAERTGGSVSTLTIQRTQQEDSAVYLCASSLASPLAVYYEQYFGPGTRLTVT.

In its sample, this clone was seen once. The rearrangement uses TRBV4-1 and TRBJ2-1; 11 bases line up with TRBD2. Germline CDR1 reads MGHRA; CDR2 reads YSYEKL. The trim removed 3 bases at V and 1 base at J, leaving 17 bases unmatched. This CDR3 comprises 21 residues. Here the CDR3 reads CASSHPPLRTSGSRSYNEQFF. CDR3 bases: TGCGCCAGCAGCCACCCCCCTTTGCGAACTAGCGGGAGTAGGTCCTACAATGAGCAGTTCTTC.

CDR3 nucleotides: TGTGCCAGCACGCTAGGGGGCCACGCTTTCTTT. As protein: CASTLGGHAFF. The J gene is TRBJ1-1, the V gene TRBV6-5; 7 nucleotides align to TRBD1. V lost 7 bases to trimming and J lost 11 bases; unmatched junction nucleotides: 7. CDR1 and CDR2 (germline): MNHEY, SVGAGI. The CDR3 is 11 residues long.

V usage is TRBV27 and J usage is TRBJ2-1, with D unresolved. Trimming shortened V by 2 bases and J by 2 bases, and 13 bases separated the two germline ends. Looked up from germline, CDR1 is MNHEY and CDR2 is SMNVEV (reference sequence). This CDR3 is built from 16 residues. This CDR3 reads CASSLSRLRAYNEQFF. As DNA, the CDR3 is TGTGCCAGCAGTTTAAGTCGACTGAGAGCCTACAATGAGCAGTTCTTC.

The V and J genes are TRBV5-8 and TRBJ1-2; 8 bases fit TRBD1. J gave up 5 bases and V 1 base, and 7 bases lay outside the gene matches. There are 15 residues in the CDR3. CDR1 is SGHTS and CDR2 is YDEGEE in the germline V gene. CDR3 bases: TGTGCCAGCAGCTTGAGGGCAGGGGGCGGATATGGCTACACCTTC. It specifies CASSLRAGGGYGYTF. The full variable domain, with the rest looked up from reference TRBV5-8 and TRBJ1-2, is EAGVTQSPTHLIKTRGQQATLRCSPISGHTSVYWYQQALGLGLQFLLWYDEGEERNRGNFPPRFSGRQFPNYSSELNVNALELEDSALYLCASSLRAGGGYGYTFGSGTRLTVV.

About this clone: At the DNA level, this CDR3 is encoded by other sequences in the same sample as well. The chain links TRBV5-1 to TRBJ2-1; D gene uncertain. V dropped 0 bases and J dropped 4 bases, with 8 bases sitting between them. From germline, CDR1 is SGHRS and CDR2 YFSETQ. This CDR3 region has 14 residues. CDR3 sequence: CASSLGGEYNEQFF. CDR3 bases: TGCGCCAGCAGCTTGGGAGGAGAATACAATGAGCAGTTCTTC.

This clone has only one observation. The chain links TRBV6-6 to TRBJ1-5, with 9 bases that match TRBD1. CDR3 length: 14 amino acids. J was trimmed by 8 bases and V by 6 bases; bases with no gene match: 8. Germline loops: CDR1 MNHNY, CDR2 SVGAGI (reference sequence). CDR3 sequence: CASSGTGKVEPQHF. CDR3 nucleotides: TGTGCCAGCAGCGGGACAGGGAAAGTTGAGCCCCAGCATTTT.

The gene calls are TRBV6-5 and TRBJ2-7; 8 nucleotides line up with TRBD1. The CDR3 is 16 amino acids. Germline CDR1 is MNHEY and CDR2 is SVGAGI. With 2 bases clipped from V and 7 bases from J, the junction kept 13 bases outside the gene matches. DNA for the CDR3: TGTGCCAGCAGTTACGGGACAGGTTCCTCCCTGACGGAGCAGTACTTC. Its protein is CASSYGTGSSLTEQYF.

The rearrangement uses TRBV6-1 and TRBJ1-2; 7 nucleotides line up with TRBD1. Germline V CDR1 and CDR2: MNHNS, SASEGT. CDR3 length: 15 amino acids. Trimming removed 1 base from V and 0 bases from J; junction bases left unmatched: 2. The CDR3: CASSEGQGANYGYTF. CDR3 nucleotides: TGTGCCAGCAGTGAAGGCCAGGGGGCTAACTATGGCTACACCTTC.

The CDR3 reads CARKGQGTDTQYF. The CDR3 DNA reads as TGTGCCAGGAAGGGACAGGGAACAGATACGCAGTATTTT. The chain uses TRBV5-5 and TRBJ2-3, with 9 bases identical to TRBD1. The CDR3 is 13 amino acids. V was clipped by 8 bases and J by 3 bases; unmatched bases: 4. In germline, CDR1 is SGHKS, CDR2 YYEKEE (reference sequence).

This rearrangement joins TRBV11-2 to TRBJ1-5; D ambiguous. This CDR3 spans 14 amino acids. Trimming shortened V by 3 bases and J by 7 bases, and 13 bases separated the two germline ends. Per the germline V gene, CDR1 is SGHAT and CDR2 is FQNNGV. The CDR3 DNA follows: TGTGCCAGCAGCTTGGGAGGGTTTCGGCAGCCCCAGCATTTT. It encodes CASSLGGFRQPQHF.

The V and J genes are TRBV25-1 and TRBJ1-3; TRBD1 aligns across 8 bases. There are 17 residues in the CDR3. In germline, CDR1 is MGHDK, CDR2 SYGVNS. V gave up 5 bases and J gave up 0 bases; unmatched junction bases: 9. The CDR3 is CASSQPGTGFSGNTIYF. In nucleotides, the CDR3 is TGTGCCAGCAGTCAACCCGGGACAGGCTTCTCTGGAAACACCATATATTTT.

This chain uses TRBV10-3 with TRBJ2-7; 12 bases map to TRBD2. Germline V gives CDR1 ENHRY, CDR2 SYGVKD. J gave up 0 bases and V 0 bases, and 15 bases lay outside the gene matches. The CDR3 totals 21 residues. CDR3 region: CAISESGYRGASGRASYEQYF. CDR3 DNA sequence: TGTGCCATCAGTGAGTCTGGGTACAGGGGGGCTAGCGGGAGGGCCTCCTACGAGCAGTACTTC.